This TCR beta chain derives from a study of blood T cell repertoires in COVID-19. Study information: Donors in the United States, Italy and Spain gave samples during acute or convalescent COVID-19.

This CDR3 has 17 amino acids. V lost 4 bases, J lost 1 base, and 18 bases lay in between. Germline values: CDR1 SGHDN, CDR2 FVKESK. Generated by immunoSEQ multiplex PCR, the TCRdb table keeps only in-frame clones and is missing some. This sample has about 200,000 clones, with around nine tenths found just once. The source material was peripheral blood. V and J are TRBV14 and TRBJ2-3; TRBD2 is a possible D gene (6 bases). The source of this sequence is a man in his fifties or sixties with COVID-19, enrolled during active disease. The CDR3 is CASSLGLLAFGTDTQYF. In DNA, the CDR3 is TGTGCCAGCAGCCTCGGACTCCTAGCGTTCGGCACAGATACGCAGTATTTT.